Presented here are 23 T cell receptor beta chains from one specimen sequenced in a study of OX40 agonist ivuxolimab in advanced cancers. Data came from immunoSEQ multiplex PCR; TCRdb stores just in-frame clones and leaves some out. The table lists roughly 56,000 clones, roughly 80% of them singletons. The specimen was CD4+ or CD8+ T cells sorted from blood, collected in a trial of the OX40 agonist ivuxolimab. The origin of the receptors is an adult with an advanced solid tumor such as melanoma, head and neck, liver or kidney cancer.

The chain has TRBV5-1 and TRBJ1-4, with TRBD1 as a possible D gene (5 bases). The CDR3 is 15 residues long. V gave up 3 bases and J gave up 6 bases, with 15 bases separating them. Germline V CDR1 and CDR2: SGHRS, YFSETQ. This CDR3 is CASSWGTFGHEKLFF. CDR3 bases: TGCGCCAGCAGCTGGGGGACGTTCGGACATGAAAAACTGTTTTTT.

V usage is TRBV5-4 and J usage is TRBJ2-4; D might be TRBD1 (5 bases). From germline, CDR1 is SGHNT and CDR2 YYREEE (reference sequence). The CDR3 extends over 14 amino acids. The V end lost 0 bases, the J end lost 6 bases, and 10 bases lay between the germline ends. CDR3 coding DNA: TGTGCCAGCAGCTTGGACCAAAGGGGAAACATTCAGTACTTC. The encoded protein is CASSLDQRGNIQYF.

This clone was counted between two and nine times. CDR3 amino acids: CASSAFGQQPGNTIYF. In DNA form, the CDR3 reads TGTGCCAGCAGCGCCTTCGGACAGCAACCGGGAAACACCATATATTTT. The chain recombines TRBV7-8 with TRBJ1-3; perhaps TRBD1 as D (6 bases). The germline CDR1 and CDR2 sequences are SGHVS and FQNEAQ. Between the trimmed V and J ends, which lost 5 bases and 4 bases, there was a span of 18 bases. The CDR3 spans 16 residues. The full variable domain, completed using reference TRBV7-8 and TRBJ1-3, is GAGVSQSPRYKVAKRGQDVALRCDPISGHVSLFWYQQALGQGPEFLTYFQNEAQLDKSGLPSDRFFAERPEGSVSTLKIQRTQQEDSAVYLCASSAFGQQPGNTIYFGEGSWLTVV.

The rearrangement links TRBV6-5 to TRBJ2-7, with 9 nucleotides matching TRBD2. J gave up 3 bases and V 0 bases, and 3 bases lay outside the gene matches. The germline CDR1 and CDR2 sequences are MNHEY and SVGAGI. CDR3 length equals 15 residues. The CDR3 DNA sequence: TGTGCCAGCAGTTACTCGCTAGCGGGGTACTACGAGCAGTACTTC. Amino acid sequence: CASSYSLAGYYEQYF.

This clone was detected only a few times. The rearrangement joins TRBV5-6 to TRBJ1-2; TRBD1 might be the D (5 bases). The CDR3 extends over 14 amino acids. The V gene's germline CDR1 is SGHDT and CDR2 YYEEEE. V was pared by 10 bases and J by 0 bases, with 16 bases between. CDR3 region: CAGLTWGANYGYTF. The CDR3 DNA reads as TGTGCCGGACTTACTTGGGGCGCTAACTATGGCTACACCTTC.

V usage is TRBV27 and J usage is TRBJ2-1, with D possibly called TRBD1 or TRBD2 (6 bases each). This CDR3 is built from 15 residues. V lost 4 bases and J lost 4, with 14 bases in between. The V gene's germline CDR1 is MNHEY and CDR2 SMNVEV (reference sequence). The CDR3 DNA reads TGTGCCAGCAGTTCGGGCGGGACAAGGTACAATGAGCAGTTCTTC. Residues: CASSSGGTRYNEQFF.

The chain joins TRBV11-3 to TRBJ1-1; 10 bases agree with TRBD1. This CDR3 region has 14 residues. Germline V gene sequence: CDR1 SGHNT, CDR2 YENEEA. V lost 5 bases, J lost 1 base, and 1 base stayed unmatched. The CDR3 nucleotides read TGTGCCAGCAGCAGGGACAGGGGGAACACTGAAGCTTTCTTT. Protein product: CASSRDRGNTEAFF.

The gene calls are TRBV7-9 and TRBJ2-3; the D is unclear. Between the trimmed V and J ends, which lost 2 bases and 2 bases, there was a span of 8 bases. Germline V gene sequence: CDR1 SEHNR, CDR2 FQNEAQ (reference sequence). The CDR3 consists of 14 residues. This chain's CDR3 is CASSLSDPTDTQYF. CDR3 coding DNA: TGTGCCAGCAGCTTATCCGACCCCACAGATACGCAGTATTTT. Complete variable domain (other parts from reference TRBV7-9 and TRBJ2-3): DTGVSQNPRHKITKRGQNVTFRCDPISEHNRLYWYRQTLGQGPEFLTYFQNEAQLEKSRLLSDRFSAERPKGSFSTLEIQRTEQGDSAMYLCASSLSDPTDTQYFGPGTRLTVL.

This clone was recorded once. The rearrangement uses TRBV7-6 and TRBJ2-5; D possibly corresponds to TRBD1 (6 bases). There are 16 residues in the CDR3. Trimming left V 2 bases short and J 2 bases short, with 15 bases between. CDR1 is SGHVS, CDR2 FNYEAQ, per germline. CDR3 loop: CASSLSPGVVQETQYF. CDR3 sequence (DNA): TGTGCCAGCAGCTTATCCCCAGGGGTAGTACAAGAGACCCAGTACTTC.

This clone was seen once. The genes are TRBV18 and TRBJ2-5; no clear D. From germline, CDR1 is KGHSH and CDR2 LQKENI. V was trimmed by 0 bases and J by 5 bases, leaving 4 bases between them. The CDR3 is 12 residues long. The CDR3 loop is CASSPPFETQYF. The CDR3 nucleotides are TGTGCCAGCTCACCACCGTTCGAGACCCAGTACTTC. The full variable domain, completed using reference TRBV18 and TRBJ2-5, is NAGVMQNPRHLVRRRGQEARLRCSPMKGHSHVYWYRQLPEEGLKFMVYLQKENIIDESGMPKERFSAEFPKEGPSILRIQQVVRGDSAAYFCASSPPFETQYFGPGTRLLVL.

The V call is TRBV18, the J call TRBJ2-5; D uncertain. CDR3 length: 13 amino acids. The V gene's germline CDR1 is KGHSH and CDR2 LQKENI. Trimming stripped 3 bases from V and 3 bases from J, with 8 bases between. In nucleotides, the CDR3 is TGTGCCAGCTCACCGGGGATGGAAGAGACCCAGTACTTC. Encoded protein: CASSPGMEETQYF.

The chain couples TRBV7-9 to TRBJ1-1, with 9 positions matching TRBD1. The CDR3 is 15 amino acids. V was pared by 5 bases and J by 3 bases, with 7 bases of the junction left unmatched. CDR1 is SEHNR and CDR2 is FQNEAQ in the germline V gene (reference sequence). CDR3 residues: CASSTPRTGDTEAFF. In nucleotides, the CDR3 is TGTGCCAGCAGCACCCCTCGGACAGGGGACACTGAAGCTTTCTTT.

The gene calls are TRBV7-9 and TRBJ2-5; TRBD2 agrees at 7 bases. The CDR3 covers 14 residues. Germline lookup yields CDR1 SEHNR and CDR2 FQNEAQ (reference sequence). J lost 7 bases, V lost 7 bases, and 12 bases had no gene match. DNA for the CDR3: TGTGCCAGCATCGCCCGGCGGGGGTTTGGGACCCAGTACTTC. Translation gives CASIARRGFGTQYF.

The CDR3 DNA is TGTGCCAGTAGACGGAACGGACGGGGTGCAACTAATGAAAAACTGTTTTTT. Protein sequence: CASRRNGRGATNEKLFF. This chain connects TRBV19 to TRBJ1-4; D call uncertain. Germline lookup yields CDR1 LNHDA and CDR2 SQIVND (reference sequence). The CDR3 covers 17 residues. Trimming removed 6 bases from V and 0 bases from J, with 17 bases in between. The variable domain in full, completed from reference TRBV19 and TRBJ1-4, reads DGGITQSPKYLFRKEGQNVTLSCEQNLNHDAMYWYRQDPGQGLRLIYYSQIVNDFQKGDIAEGYSVSREKKESFPLTVTSAQKNPTAFYLCASRRNGRGATNEKLFFGSGTQLSVL.

In its sample, this clone was seen once. J is TRBJ1-1 and V is TRBV18; D gene uncertain. Deletions cut 2 bases from V and 1 base from J, with 5 bases between. CDR3 size: 13 residues. CDR1 and CDR2 from the germline V gene are KGHSH and LQKENI. CDR3: CASSPMPNTEAFF. CDR3 DNA sequence: TGTGCCAGCTCACCAATGCCGAACACTGAAGCTTTCTTT. Using reference TRBV18 and TRBJ1-1 for the parts outside the CDR3, the full variable domain is NAGVMQNPRHLVRRRGQEARLRCSPMKGHSHVYWYRQLPEEGLKFMVYLQKENIIDESGMPKERFSAEFPKEGPSILRIQQVVRGDSAAYFCASSPMPNTEAFFGQGTRLTVV.

This clone has only a few counts. The chain has TRBV6-1 and TRBJ2-1; 9 bases agree with TRBD2. Germline trimming cut 6 bases from V and 5 bases from J; bases unmatched to any gene: 8. The CDR3 consists of 15 residues. The germline V gene has CDR1 MNHNS and CDR2 SASEGT. The CDR3: CASRSWGTSNNEQFF. In nucleotides, the CDR3 is TGTGCCAGCAGATCCTGGGGGACTAGCAACAATGAGCAGTTCTTC.

The rearrangement joins TRBV28 to TRBJ2-7, with D unresolved. V was trimmed by 2 bases and J by 0 bases, leaving 8 bases between them. The germline V gene has CDR1 MDHEN and CDR2 SYDVKM. The CDR3 is 14 residues long. The CDR3 region is CASSLLAISYEQYF. The CDR3 nucleotides are TGTGCCAGCAGTTTACTTGCTATCTCCTACGAGCAGTACTTC.

The rearrangement links TRBV6-6 to TRBJ1-2; 8 nucleotides agree with TRBD1. With 6 bases clipped from V and 4 bases from J, the junction kept 7 bases outside the gene matches. The germline V gene has CDR1 MNHNY and CDR2 SVGAGI (reference sequence). The CDR3 is 14 residues long. The CDR3 reads CASSPPGQVYGYTF. CDR3 DNA: TGTGCCAGCAGCCCACCGGGACAGGTCTATGGCTACACCTTC.

This clone was found a few times. The V and J genes are TRBV5-1 and TRBJ2-7; 9 bases fit TRBD1. The CDR3 has 15 residues. Germline V gives CDR1 SGHRS, CDR2 YFSETQ. The J segment lost 4 bases and the V segment lost 3 bases, leaving 8 bases of the junction unmatched. CDR3 amino acids: CASSSLQGALYEQYF. CDR3 coding DNA: TGCGCCAGCAGCTCCCTACAGGGGGCGCTGTACGAGCAGTACTTC.

This chain connects TRBV9 to TRBJ2-1; 8 positions match TRBD2. The length of the CDR3 is 16 residues. Trimming removed 2 bases from V and 5 bases from J; junction bases left unmatched: 9. The germline CDR1 and CDR2 sequences are SGDLS and YYNGEE. The CDR3 DNA sequence: TGTGCCAGCAGCGTTCCCCCCGGGACTAGGGACAATGAGCAGTTCTTC. Its protein product is CASSVPPGTRDNEQFF.

V and J are TRBV7-9 and TRBJ2-5; either TRBD1 or TRBD2 may fit D (5 bases each). The J call may be incorrect, as the DNA end agrees better with TRBJ2-7. Germline V gene data show CDR1 as SEHNR and CDR2 as FQNEAQ (reference sequence). The CDR3 extends over 15 amino acids. CDR3 DNA: TGTGCCAGCAGCTCGGGACGGATGGCGATCTACGAGCAGTACTTC. It translates to CASSSGRMAIYEQYF.

The CDR3 reads CASSPTSGGADTQYF. In DNA, the CDR3 is TGTGCCAGCAGCCCGACTAGCGGGGGGGCAGATACGCAGTATTTT. The V and J genes are TRBV11-2 and TRBJ2-3, with 14 nucleotides matching TRBD2. Germline V gene data show CDR1 as SGHAT and CDR2 as FQNNGV. V lost 5 bases, J lost 4 bases, and 2 bases stayed unmatched. This CDR3 spans 15 amino acids.

This clone was observed a single time. This chain joins TRBV7-9 and TRBJ1-1, with a possible D match to TRBD1 (5 bases). V was shortened by 4 bases and J by 7 bases, with 13 bases between the two germline ends. CDR1 SEHNR and CDR2 FQNEAQ come from the germline V gene (reference sequence). This CDR3 comprises 13 residues. The CDR3: CASSWLQENEAFF. The CDR3 region has the DNA TGTGCCAGCAGCTGGCTACAGGAGAATGAAGCTTTCTTT. Full variable domain (missing parts from reference TRBV7-9 and TRBJ1-1): DTGVSQNPRHKITKRGQNVTFRCDPISEHNRLYWYRQTLGQGPEFLTYFQNEAQLEKSRLLSDRFSAERPKGSFSTLEIQRTEQGDSAMYLCASSWLQENEAFFGQGTRLTVV.